Below are 25 T cell receptor beta chains sequenced from a single sample in a study of T cell responses to AZD1222 COVID-19 vaccine. The repertoire was sequenced with immunoSEQ multiplex PCR; TCRdb's copy has only in-frame clones and lacks some. The repertoire consists of about 42,000 clones, with around 88% occurring once and the leading ten covering around a quarter. This material consisted of peripheral blood, taken 28 days after the second AZD1222 dose. Source of these receptors: an adult who received the AZD1222 COVID-19 vaccine.

This chain joins TRBV11-2 and TRBJ2-7, with D maybe TRBD1 (6 bases). This CDR3 has 13 amino acids. CDR1 is SGHAT and CDR2 is FQNNGV in the germline V gene. Trimming removed 4 bases from V and 6 bases from J, with 13 bases in between. The CDR3 here is CASSSYQGSEQYF. The CDR3 DNA sequence: TGTGCCAGCAGCTCATACCAGGGGTCCGAGCAGTACTTC.

This chain links TRBV7-9 with TRBJ2-5; no definite D call. V lost 3 bases and J 1 base, leaving 0 bases between the germline ends. This CDR3 has 11 amino acids. The germline V gene has CDR1 SEHNR and CDR2 FQNEAQ (reference sequence). The CDR3 nucleotides are TGTGCCAGCAGCTTCCAAGAGACCCAGTACTTC. This gives the protein CASSFQETQYF.

This rearrangement joins TRBV4-1 to TRBJ1-5, with 7 bases that match TRBD1. Germline CDR1 reads MGHRA; CDR2 reads YSYEKL. This CDR3 has 17 amino acids. Trimming took 0 bases from V and 5 from J; bases not matched to a gene: 10. The CDR3 spells CASSQDGWDSNHQPQHF. DNA for the CDR3: TGCGCCAGCAGCCAAGATGGTTGGGACAGTAACCATCAGCCCCAGCATTTT.

There are a few counts of this clone. V and J are TRBV6-5 and TRBJ1-1, with unresolved D. V dropped 7 bases and J dropped 0 bases, with 12 bases sitting between them. There are 14 residues in the CDR3. Per the germline V gene, CDR1 is MNHEY and CDR2 is SVGAGI. The chain's CDR3 is CASTPDLMNTEAFF. The CDR3 DNA reads TGTGCCAGCACCCCGGACCTCATGAACACTGAAGCTTTCTTT.

This clone was observed once. The chain uses TRBV5-1 and TRBJ2-1; 8 bases map to TRBD2. The CDR3 is made up of 13 amino acids. The germline CDR1 and CDR2 sequences are SGHRS and YFSETQ. After removal of 5 bases from V and 8 bases from J, the junction contained 6 bases not matched to a gene. The CDR3 DNA sequence: TGCGCCAGCAGTATAGGACTAGCCTATGAGCAGTTCTTC. Translating gives CASSIGLAYEQFF. Supplemented by reference TRBV5-1 and TRBJ2-1, the full variable domain reads KAGVTQTPRYLIKTRGQQVTLSCSPISGHRSVSWYQQTPGQGLQFLFEYFSETQRNKGNFPGRFSGRQFSNSRSEMNVSTLELGDSALYLCASSIGLAYEQFFGPGTRLTVL.

The CDR3 here is CASALGHGQAEQFF. CDR3 sequence (DNA): TGTGCTAGTGCCCTGGGACACGGACAGGCTGAGCAGTTCTTC. V is TRBV12-5 and J is TRBJ2-1, with 7 bases aligning to TRBD1. Per germline, CDR1 LGHNT and CDR2 FRNRAP. J was trimmed by 9 bases and V by 7 bases; bases with no gene match: 12. This CDR3 region has 14 residues.

The rearrangement uses TRBV15 and TRBJ2-7; no clear D. The CDR3 extends over 14 amino acids. V lost 8 bases and J lost 3, with 17 bases in between. Germline V gives CDR1 LNHNV, CDR2 YYDKDF (reference sequence). The CDR3 loop is CATAPSRTHYEQYF. The CDR3 DNA is TGTGCCACCGCTCCCTCCCGGACCCACTACGAGCAGTACTTC.

The chain has TRBV7-2 and TRBJ1-6; D might be TRBD1 (5 bases). There are 14 residues in the CDR3. Germline V gene lookup returns CDR1 SGHTA and CDR2 FQGNSA. Trimming pared 2 bases from V and 8 bases from J, leaving 10 bases between. CDR3 nucleotide sequence: TGTGCCAGCAGCTTACAGGGTTTTGATTCACCCCTCCACTTT. Amino acid sequence: CASSLQGFDSPLHF.

V usage is TRBV6-5 and J usage is TRBJ1-5; 8 bases line up with TRBD1. The length of the CDR3 is 16 residues. Germline assignment: CDR1 MNHEY and CDR2 SVGAGI. V shed 2 bases and J 11 bases; nucleotides not matched to a gene: 14. CDR3 bases: TGTGCCAGCAGTTACACCGGACAGGGCCCAGGGGTGGCCCAGCATTTT. Translating gives CASSYTGQGPGVAQHF.

V usage is TRBV7-2 and J usage is TRBJ2-7; D is unresolved. The CDR3 spans 13 residues. Germline CDR1 reads SGHTA; CDR2 reads FQGNSA. Trimming removed 2 bases at V and 2 bases at J, with 7 bases between. The CDR3 nucleotides read TGTGCCAGCAGCTTAAATTTACCCTACGAGCAGTACTTC. Amino acids: CASSLNLPYEQYF.

The rearrangement uses TRBV10-3 and TRBJ2-3; D gene unclear. V lost 2 bases, J lost 2 bases, and 2 bases lay in between. The V gene's germline CDR1 is ENHRY and CDR2 SYGVKD. The CDR3 spans 12 residues. CDR3 amino acids: CAISENTDTQYF. CDR3 nucleotides: TGTGCCATCAGTGAGAACACAGATACGCAGTATTTT.

The J gene is TRBJ1-4, the V gene TRBV2; possibly TRBD1 for D (5 bases). CDR3 length: 12 amino acids. The V end lost 8 bases, the J end lost 8 bases, and 12 bases lay between the germline ends. Germline CDR1 SNHLY, CDR2 FYNNEI. CDR3 residues: CASREGWEKLFF. The CDR3 DNA is TGTGCCAGCCGAGAGGGGTGGGAAAAACTGTTTTTT.

The DNA of the CDR3 is TGTGCCAGCAGCCCTGGACAGTTCGGCGGCACAGATACGCAGTATTTT. Translated, it gives CASSPGQFGGTDTQYF. V and J are TRBV7-2 and TRBJ2-3; D might be TRBD1 (6 bases). Germline assignment: CDR1 SGHTA and CDR2 FQGNSA. CDR3 size: 16 residues. With 5 bases removed from V and 1 base from J, the gap between germline ends came to 16 bases.

The rearrangement links TRBV2 to TRBJ1-2; the match to TRBD1 covers 8 bases. CDR1 SNHLY and CDR2 FYNNEI come from the germline V gene. The CDR3 has 14 residues. V dropped 8 bases and J dropped 7; count of bases not matched to a gene: 12. The DNA of the CDR3 is TGTGCCAGCTACTCCGGGACAGGTATACTTGGCTACACCTTC. Translating gives CASYSGTGILGYTF.

The gene calls are TRBV7-9 and TRBJ2-5; TRBD1 aligns across 10 bases. With 2 bases clipped from V and 5 bases from J, the junction kept 8 bases outside the gene matches. In germline, CDR1 is SEHNR, CDR2 FQNEAQ (reference sequence). The CDR3 consists of 16 residues. The CDR3 region has the DNA TGTGCCAGCAGCTTATCTCGACAGGGGGCAGGGGAGACCCAGTACTTC. Its protein product is CASSLSRQGAGETQYF.

This chain links TRBV9 with TRBJ2-1; D not certain. V was pared by 1 base and J by 2 bases, with 7 bases between. CDR1 is SGDLS and CDR2 is YYNGEE in the germline V gene. The CDR3 covers 14 residues. The CDR3 region is CASSVRETYNEQFF. The CDR3 DNA follows: TGTGCCAGCAGCGTAAGGGAAACCTACAATGAGCAGTTCTTC.

The chain couples TRBV9 to TRBJ2-2; D is ambiguous. Germline V gene lookup returns CDR1 SGDLS and CDR2 YYNGEE. CDR3 length equals 14 residues. V lost 3 bases and J 4 bases, leaving 10 bases between the germline ends. This CDR3 reads CASSAASSTGELFF. The CDR3 region has the DNA TGTGCCAGCAGCGCCGCATCTAGCACCGGGGAGCTGTTTTTT.

This chain links TRBV30 with TRBJ1-4, with 9 bases lining up with TRBD1. V shed 3 bases, J shed 10 bases, and the junction held 9 bases outside the gene matches. Germline CDR1 GTSNPN, CDR2 SVGIG (reference sequence). This CDR3 has 14 residues. In DNA, the CDR3 is TGTGCCTGGAGGAAGGGGACAGGGAGGGGAAAACTGTTTTTT. It encodes CAWRKGTGRGKLFF.

The chain uses TRBV4-1 and TRBJ2-1; 9 nucleotides line up with TRBD1. J lost 12 bases, V lost 4 bases, and 13 bases had no gene match. The germline CDR1 and CDR2 sequences are MGHRA and YSYEKL. The CDR3 runs to 15 residues. The CDR3 sequence is CASSLGTGNNERQFF. The CDR3 region has the DNA TGCGCCAGCAGCCTCGGGACAGGGAACAATGAGCGGCAGTTCTTC.

The CDR3 DNA reads TGTGCCAGCCACACAGAGACTGTCCACTACACCTTC. Protein product: CASHTETVHYTF. The genes are TRBV6-5 and TRBJ1-2; unclear D gene. V lost 8 bases and J 10 bases, leaving 17 bases between the germline ends. Germline-derived CDR1 and CDR2 are MNHEY and SVGAGI. The CDR3 extends over 12 amino acids.

CDR3: CASTTPTKAAEAFF. CDR3 DNA sequence: TGTGCCAGCACGACCCCGACAAAGGCGGCTGAAGCTTTCTTT. The chain combines TRBV6-5 with TRBJ1-1; D call uncertain. This CDR3 comprises 14 residues. Trimming pared 7 bases from V and 6 bases from J, leaving 18 bases between. Germline CDR1 reads MNHEY; CDR2 reads SVGAGI.

The V and J genes are TRBV10-3 and TRBJ1-5; D not resolved. Germline CDR1 ENHRY, CDR2 SYGVKD. The CDR3 length is 13 residues. V was cut by 3 bases and J by 2 bases, with 5 bases left in between. The CDR3 loop reads CAISETGNQPQHF. The CDR3 DNA follows: TGTGCCATCAGTGAAACAGGCAATCAGCCCCAGCATTTT.

V usage is TRBV2 and J usage is TRBJ1-2, with a tentative D call TRBD1 (5 bases). V shed 9 bases and J shed 6 bases, with 14 bases lying between them. Germline-derived CDR1 and CDR2 are SNHLY and FYNNEI. The length of the CDR3 is 12 residues. CDR3 protein: CASLRGVDGYTF. In DNA form, the CDR3 reads TGTGCCAGTCTGCGGGGCGTGGATGGCTACACCTTC.

This clone was seen only once. This chain uses TRBV2 with TRBJ1-4; D ambiguous. From germline, CDR1 is SNHLY and CDR2 FYNNEI. The V end lost 5 bases, the J end lost 1 base, and 11 bases lay between the germline ends. The CDR3 loop spans 15 amino acids. This CDR3 is CASSINSRTNEKLFF. The CDR3 coding sequence is TGTGCCAGCAGTATAAACAGCCGAACTAATGAAAAACTGTTTTTT.

This clone was found once. The gene calls are TRBV19 and TRBJ2-3; 7 bases fit TRBD1. The length of the CDR3 is 14 residues. Per germline, CDR1 LNHDA and CDR2 SQIVND (reference sequence). Trimming removed 4 bases from V and 3 bases from J; junction bases left unmatched: 4. The CDR3 DNA is TGTGCCAGTAGTAAAGACAGGGCTACAGATACGCAGTATTTT. Translated: CASSKDRATDTQYF. The full variable domain, completed using reference TRBV19 and TRBJ2-3, is DGGITQSPKYLFRKEGQNVTLSCEQNLNHDAMYWYRQDPGQGLRLIYYSQIVNDFQKGDIAEGYSVSREKKESFPLTVTSAQKNPTAFYLCASSKDRATDTQYFGPGTRLTVL.